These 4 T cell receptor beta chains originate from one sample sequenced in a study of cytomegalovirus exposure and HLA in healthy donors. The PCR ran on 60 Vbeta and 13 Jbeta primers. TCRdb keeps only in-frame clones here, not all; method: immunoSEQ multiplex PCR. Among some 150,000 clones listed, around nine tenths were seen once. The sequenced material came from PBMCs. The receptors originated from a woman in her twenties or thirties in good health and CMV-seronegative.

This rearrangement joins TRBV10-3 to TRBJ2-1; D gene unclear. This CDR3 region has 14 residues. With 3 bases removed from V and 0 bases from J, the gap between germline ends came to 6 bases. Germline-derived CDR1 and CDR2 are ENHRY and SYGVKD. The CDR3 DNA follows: TGTGCCATCAGTGATCAAAACTCCTACAATGAGCAGTTCTTC. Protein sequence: CAISDQNSYNEQFF.

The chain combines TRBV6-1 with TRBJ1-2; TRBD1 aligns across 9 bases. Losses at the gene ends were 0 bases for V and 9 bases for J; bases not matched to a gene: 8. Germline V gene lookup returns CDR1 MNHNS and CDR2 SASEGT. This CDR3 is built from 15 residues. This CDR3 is CASSEAGTGSFSYTF. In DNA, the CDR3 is TGTGCCAGCAGTGAAGCGGGGACAGGGAGTTTTAGCTACACCTTC.

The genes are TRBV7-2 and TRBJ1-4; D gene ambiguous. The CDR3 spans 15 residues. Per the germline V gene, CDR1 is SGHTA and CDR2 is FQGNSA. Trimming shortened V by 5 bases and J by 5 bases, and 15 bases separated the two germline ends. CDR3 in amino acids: CASSRSWADNEKLFF. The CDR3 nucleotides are TGTGCCAGCAGCCGTAGTTGGGCAGACAATGAAAAACTGTTTTTT.

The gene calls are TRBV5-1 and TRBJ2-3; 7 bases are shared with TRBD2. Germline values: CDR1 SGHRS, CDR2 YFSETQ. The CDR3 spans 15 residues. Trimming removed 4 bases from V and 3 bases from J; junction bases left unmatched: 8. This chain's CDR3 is CASSRAWEGTDTQYF. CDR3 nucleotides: TGCGCCAGCAGCCGGGCCTGGGAGGGGACAGATACGCAGTATTTT.